The source of this T cell receptor beta chain is a study of shared clonotypes between healthy human individuals. For every subset, genomic DNA was evenly distributed across several immunoSEQ plates. The authors loaded 150 to 250 ng DNA, roughly 33,000 T cell genomes, into sorted-subset replicate PCRs. This table comes from immunoSEQ multiplex PCR, and its TCRdb copy is limited to in-frame clones, with some not included. The sample includes about 1 million clones, approximately 68% of them seen just once. This clone was seen many times. Its antigen is undetermined. Per germline, CDR1 MGHRA and CDR2 YSYEKL. This CDR3 region has 17 residues. The V gene end was trimmed by 4 bases and the J gene end by 3 bases; junction bases not matched to a gene: 9. Broader study findings: Blood alone was sampled, and tissue repertoires likely differ.

Sequenced input: memory CD4+ T cells sorted from blood. Subset given: CD45RA-negative fraction. V is TRBV4-1 and J is TRBJ2-1, with 10 bases fitting TRBD2. The source of this sequence is a man between 18 and 29 years old in good health. This CDR3 reads CASSPEPLAGVYNEQFF. In nucleotides, the CDR3 is TGCGCCAGCAGCCCCGAACCCCTAGCGGGAGTCTACAATGAGCAGTTCTTC.